This T cell receptor (beta chain) was recorded in a study of T cell responses to AZD1222 COVID-19 vaccine. Findings of the study overall: No day 14 peak samples; only post-peak repertoires were characterized.

Per germline, CDR1 MGHRA and CDR2 YSYEKL. V dropped 4 bases and J dropped 7; count of bases not matched to a gene: 5. CDR3 size: 15 residues. Assay: immunoSEQ multiplex PCR; the TCRdb copy retains only in-frame clones and omits some. The data contain approximately 110,000 clones, 92% of them singletons. Points on this clone: Its antigen is currently unknown.

Analysis merged second doses at about 4 or about 12 weeks. The chain employs TRBV4-1 and TRBJ2-1; 12 positions agree with TRBD1. The material sequenced was peripheral blood, taken 28 days after the second AZD1222 dose. This TCR was sampled from an adult who received the AZD1222 COVID-19 vaccine. The chain's CDR3 is CASSPGQGAGNEQFF. In nucleotides, the CDR3 is TGCGCCAGCAGCCCGGGACAGGGGGCGGGTAATGAGCAGTTCTTC.